These T cell receptor beta chains were read from a single sample in a study of Tregs in tolerant kidney transplant recipients. The method was immunoSEQ multiplex PCR; TCRdb's version includes in-frame clones alone and lacks a portion of them. The table shows about 64,000 clones, with about 89% occurring only once. Sequencing was performed on CD4+ T cells from blood (PBMCs), taken 6 months after the transplant. All receptors come from a human patient who received a combined kidney and bone marrow transplant. Some T cells could come from the graft donor. Each CDR3 is given with its conserved first and last residue. Each record gives: clone size, D gene, J gene, V gene, CDR3 DNA, CDR3 protein. The D gene is left open where the match is weak. Clone size is stated in some rows and not others, as once, few, many or a class when expanded.

>.|TRBD2|TRBJ2-1|TRBV10-3
TGTGCCATCAGTGAGGCCCTAGCGGGAGTATCCTACAATGAGCAGTTCTTC
CAISEALAGVSYNEQFF
>.|TRBD2|TRBJ2-5|TRBV6-5
TGTGCCAGCAAGACTAGCGGGGGGCAAGAGACCCAGTACTTC
CASKTSGGQETQYF
>.|TRBD1|TRBJ1-2|TRBV6-5
TGTGCCAGCACCCCAAAGACAGGGAAGTATGGCTACACCTTC
CASTPKTGKYGYTF
>.|TRBD1|TRBJ1-3|TRBV30
TGTGCCTGGAGCCGACAGGGGAAAAGAAACACCATATATTTT
CAWSRQGKRNTIYF
>.|.|TRBJ1-2|TRBV28
TGTGCCAGCAGCCCTCGTCCGTTCTATGGCTACACCTTC
CASSPRPFYGYTF
>.|.|TRBJ1-3|TRBV29-1
TGCAGCGTTGAAGTAGATTCTGGAAACACCATATATTTT
CSVEVDSGNTIYF
>.|TRBD1|TRBJ1-4|TRBV5-1
TGCGCCAGCAGCGGTACGGGACAGCTTAATGAAAAACTGTTTTTT
CASSGTGQLNEKLFF
>.|TRBD2|TRBJ2-1|TRBV2
TGTGCCAGCAGCCGAGAGGGACTAGCGGGAGTGGGTGAGCAGTTCTTC
CASSREGLAGVGEQFF
>.|TRBD2|TRBJ2-3|TRBV11-3
TGTGCCAGCAGCCCAGGACTAGTAACAGATACGCAGTATTTT
CASSPGLVTDTQYF
>.|TRBD1|TRBJ1-2|TRBV19
TGTGCCAGTAGTATTGACAGGGACGTGTACTATGGCTACACCTTC
CASSIDRDVYYGYTF
>.|.|TRBJ2-5|TRBV19
TGTGCCAGTAGTATAGCCCAGGGCCAAGAGACCCAGTACTTC
CASSIAQGQETQYF
>.|TRBD1|TRBJ2-1|TRBV7-3
TGTGCCAGCAGCTCAGGGGGCAGCTCCTACAATGAGCAGTTCTTC
CASSSGGSSYNEQFF
>.|.|TRBJ2-5|TRBV5-1
TGCGCCAGCAGCATTATTGACGGGTCCCAAGAGACCCAGTACTTC
CASSIIDGSQETQYF
>.|.|TRBJ1-2|TRBV11-2
TGTGCCAGCAGCTCAGACAGGAACTATGGCTACACCTTC
CASSSDRNYGYTF
>.|.|TRBJ2-1|TRBV5-1
TGCGCCAGCAGCTTGAGGACAGGCGGGGAGGATGAGCAGTTCTTC
CASSLRTGGEDEQFF
>few|.|TRBJ2-7|TRBV10-3
TGTGCCATCAGTTGGGGGGGCGAGTCCTACGAGCAGTACTTC
CAISWGGESYEQYF
>medium-sized|.|TRBJ1-5|TRBV15
TGTGCCACCAGCAGATTCACGGGACACATAATCAATCAGCCCCAGCATTTT
CATSRFTGHIINQPQHF
>.|.|TRBJ1-2|TRBV30
TGTGCCTGGAGTAGGGAGAACTATGGCTACACCTTC
CAWSRENYGYTF
>.|TRBD1|TRBJ1-4|TRBV30
TGTGCCTGGAATCAACAGGGGGAAAAACTGTTTTTT
CAWNQQGEKLFF
>few|.|TRBJ2-1|TRBV27
TGTGCCAGCAGTTCTGGGGGCGCCCCCTTTCTCCACAATGAGCAGTTCTTC
CASSSGGAPFLHNEQFF
>.|TRBD1|TRBJ2-5|TRBV4-1
TGCGCCAGCAGCCAGGGGACAGGCTGGGAGACCCAGTACTTC
CASSQGTGWETQYF
>.|TRBD1|TRBJ1-1|TRBV28
TGTGCCAGCAGTTTATTACAGGGGGTTCTTATTTCTCTCGAAGCTTTCTTT
CASSLLQGVLISLEAFF
>.|.|TRBJ2-3|TRBV7-2
TGTGCCAGCAGCTCCTCCGACGCAGGGGAAGCGCAGTATTTT
CASSSSDAGEAQYF
>.|.|TRBJ2-7|TRBV27
TGTGCCAGCAGCCCTGCAGGTTACGAGCAGTACTTC
CASSPAGYEQYF
>.|.|TRBJ1-2|TRBV4-2
TGTGCCAGCAGCCAAGATTTCCGGAGGGATGGGGGCTATGGCTACACCTTC
CASSQDFRRDGGYGYTF